One and the same sample provided the 24 T cell receptor beta chains below, sequenced in a study of T cell responses to AZD1222 COVID-19 vaccine. Here immunoSEQ multiplex PCR was the method, and the copy in TCRdb shows in-frame clones only, minus some. In the table there are 90,000 or so clones, roughly 88% of which are singletons. This specimen consisted of peripheral blood, obtained on day 0 of AZD1222 vaccination. These receptors all come from an adult in good health.

The rearrangement uses TRBV7-8 and TRBJ1-4; 8 positions agree with TRBD1. This CDR3 contains 14 residues. CDR1 is SGHVS, CDR2 FQNEAQ, per germline. J gave up 5 bases and V 6 bases, and 5 bases lay outside the gene matches. This CDR3 is CASRRRQGNEKLFF. The CDR3 coding sequence is TGTGCCAGCAGACGTAGACAGGGGAATGAAAAACTGTTTTTT.

CDR3 sequence reads: CASSLPGGRTEAFF. The CDR3 DNA is TGTGCCAGCAGTTTACCAGGGGGCCGGACTGAAGCTTTCTTT. The chain carries TRBV28 and TRBJ1-1, with 8 bases that match TRBD1. J gave up 5 bases and V 2 bases, and 4 bases lay outside the gene matches. Germline V lookup: CDR1 MDHEN, CDR2 SYDVKM. This CDR3 spans 14 amino acids.

The CDR3 protein is CASSLAFEGRGQAGYTF. The CDR3 bases are TGTGCCAGCAGCTTAGCGTTCGAGGGCAGGGGGCAAGCTGGCTACACCTTC. The gene calls are TRBV7-2 and TRBJ1-2, with TRBD1 matching over 8 bases. The CDR3 runs 17 residues. Germline V lookup: CDR1 SGHTA, CDR2 FQGNSA. The J segment lost 7 bases and the V segment lost 0 bases, leaving 13 bases of the junction unmatched.

The J gene is TRBJ2-1, the V gene TRBV5-6; no clear D. The ends were cut back, 2 bases at V and 8 bases at J, with 8 bases in the middle. The germline CDR1 and CDR2 sequences are SGHDT and YYEEEE. The CDR3 length is 12 residues. The CDR3 DNA sequence: TGTGCCAGCAGCTTCCCAAACGATGAGCAGTTCTTC. Residues: CASSFPNDEQFF. The full variable domain, completed using reference TRBV5-6 and TRBJ2-1, is DAGVTQSPTHLIKTRGQQVTLRCSPKSGHDTVSWYQQALGQGPQFIFQYYEEEERQRGNFPDRFSGHQFPNYSSELNVNALLLGDSALYLCASSFPNDEQFFGPGTRLTVL.

The chain combines TRBV9 with TRBJ2-5; 10 nucleotides agree with TRBD2. Trimming at V came to 0 bases and at J to 5 bases, leaving 4 bases not matched to a gene. This CDR3 contains 15 residues. The germline CDR1 and CDR2 sequences are SGDLS and YYNGEE. This CDR3 reads CASSVGGTSDETQYF. The CDR3 DNA reads as TGTGCCAGCAGCGTAGGTGGGACTAGCGACGAGACCCAGTACTTC.

There are a few counts of this clone. The V gene is TRBV6-5, the J gene TRBJ1-1, with D maybe TRBD1 (6 bases). CDR1 MNHEY and CDR2 SVGAGI come from the germline V gene. This CDR3 is 14 amino acids long. Trimming pared 6 bases from V and 6 bases from J, leaving 17 bases between. CDR3 sequence (DNA): TGTGCCAGCAGCTACGAGAGGGGGGCGGCTGAAGCTTTCTTT. It encodes CASSYERGAAEAFF.

The V call is TRBV5-1, the J call TRBJ2-7, with D possibly called TRBD1 or TRBD2 (5 bases each). The V gene's germline CDR1 is SGHRS and CDR2 YFSETQ. The CDR3 runs 15 residues. V lost 0 bases to trimming and J lost 6 bases, with 16 bases between them. CDR3 bases: TGCGCCAGCAGCTTGGATGCAGCCTCTGGGGGCGAGCAGTACTTC. This gives the protein CASSLDAASGGEQYF.

The V and J genes are TRBV5-1 and TRBJ2-2, with D unresolved. The CDR3 has 13 residues. Germline V lookup: CDR1 SGHRS, CDR2 YFSETQ. V was shortened by 1 base and J by 5 bases, with 6 bases between the two germline ends. Here the CDR3 reads CASSLYGTGELFF. The CDR3 coding sequence is TGCGCCAGCAGCTTGTACGGGACCGGGGAGCTGTTTTTT.

This chain links TRBV7-2 with TRBJ2-3; the match to TRBD2 covers 12 bases. V dropped 3 bases and J dropped 3; count of bases not matched to a gene: 7. CDR1 SGHTA and CDR2 FQGNSA come from the germline V gene. The length of the CDR3 is 17 residues. Written as DNA, the CDR3 is TGTGCCAGCAGCTTTCCGACTAGCGGGAGCTGGACAGATACGCAGTATTTT. This translates into CASSFPTSGSWTDTQYF.

The chain links TRBV18 to TRBJ2-2; D unclear. V was cut by 1 base and J by 9 bases, with 6 bases left in between. The CDR3 has 12 amino acids. CDR1 KGHSH and CDR2 LQKENI come from the germline V gene. The CDR3: CASSPRSRELFF. The CDR3 region has the DNA TGTGCCAGCTCACCACGATCCAGGGAGCTGTTTTTT.

The rearrangement uses TRBV21-1 and TRBJ1-1. TRBV21-1 is termed a pseudogene. This CDR3 has 19 residues. The CDR3 region has the DNA TGTGCCAGCAGCAAAGCAAATATAGGGCGGGAACAGGGTAACACTGAAGCTTTCTTT. Protein sequence: CASSKANIGREQGNTEAFF.

The CDR3: CASSYSGVGLNEKLFF. As DNA, the CDR3 is TGTGCCAGCAGTTACTCGGGTGTAGGACTTAATGAAAAACTGTTTTTT. The J gene is TRBJ1-4, the V gene TRBV6-5; no firm D call. Between the trimmed V and J ends, which lost 0 bases and 4 bases, there was a span of 12 bases. Germline V gene sequence: CDR1 MNHEY, CDR2 SVGAGI. The CDR3 is made up of 16 amino acids.

The CDR3: CAITGVGYTEAFF. The CDR3, as DNA: TGTGCCATCACTGGTGTGGGGTACACTGAAGCTTTCTTT. The chain uses TRBV10-3 and TRBJ1-1; no reliable D call. Trimming pared 7 bases from V and 3 bases from J, leaving 12 bases between. This CDR3 region has 13 residues. The germline gives CDR1 ENHRY, CDR2 SYGVKD.

The table lists this clone with a count of one. This chain uses TRBV7-9 with TRBJ1-2, with D possibly matching TRBD1 (6 bases). The germline gives CDR1 SEHNR, CDR2 FQNEAQ (reference sequence). The CDR3 totals 14 residues. The germline V and J ends were trimmed by 1 base and 3 bases, with 9 bases remaining between them. The DNA for the CDR3 is TGTGCCAGCAGCTTAGTAGGACAGCACTATGGCTACACCTTC. Encoded protein: CASSLVGQHYGYTF.

The gene calls are TRBV19 and TRBJ2-1; TRBD2 matches 9 bases. Trimming at V came to 3 bases and at J to 5 bases, leaving 5 bases not matched to a gene. The germline CDR1 and CDR2 sequences are LNHDA and SQIVND (reference sequence). This CDR3 spans 15 amino acids. The CDR3 here is CASSIAASGNNEQFF. CDR3 bases: TGTGCCAGTAGTATTGCGGCTAGCGGGAACAATGAGCAGTTCTTC. Full variable domain (missing parts from reference TRBV19 and TRBJ2-1): DGGITQSPKYLFRKEGQNVTLSCEQNLNHDAMYWYRQDPGQGLRLIYYSQIVNDFQKGDIAEGYSVSREKKESFPLTVTSAQKNPTAFYLCASSIAASGNNEQFFGPGTRLTVL.

The chain joins TRBV7-2 to TRBJ1-6, with D uncertain. Germline CDR1 reads SGHTA; CDR2 reads FQGNSA. This CDR3 is 14 amino acids long. Trimming took off 1 base at V and 4 bases at J, with 5 bases between the two ends. CDR3 DNA sequence: TGTGCCAGCAGCTTAGTTGCGTATAATTCACCCCTCCACTTT. Protein sequence: CASSLVAYNSPLHF.

This sequence joins TRBV14 and TRBJ1-1; D not certain. Germline V gene data show CDR1 as SGHDN and CDR2 as FVKESK. Trimming removed 4 bases from V and 3 bases from J, with 15 bases in between. The CDR3 covers 15 residues. The CDR3 region is CASSPLIGQYTEAFF. Written as DNA, the CDR3 is TGTGCCAGCAGCCCATTAATAGGTCAGTACACTGAAGCTTTCTTT.

The V call is TRBV6-5, the J call TRBJ1-2; tentatively, D is TRBD1 (5 bases). Per germline, CDR1 MNHEY and CDR2 SVGAGI. The CDR3 extends over 13 amino acids. With 0 bases removed from V and 8 bases from J, the gap between germline ends came to 10 bases. CDR3 sequence: CASSYSQGSGYTF. The DNA for the CDR3 is TGTGCCAGCAGTTACTCTCAGGGAAGCGGCTACACCTTC.

The CDR3 region is CSAQSWKEQYF. In DNA form, the CDR3 reads TGCAGTGCTCAGTCATGGAAGGAGCAGTACTTC. The rearrangement links TRBV20-1 to TRBJ2-7, with D hard to call. The V gene's germline CDR1 is DFQATT and CDR2 SNEGSKA (reference sequence). Trimming pared 5 bases from V and 7 bases from J, leaving 12 bases between. This CDR3 comprises 11 residues.

The gene calls are TRBV14 and TRBJ1-6; 11 nucleotides match TRBD1. From germline, CDR1 is SGHDN and CDR2 FVKESK. The CDR3 has 15 residues. Losses at the gene ends were 3 bases for V and 6 bases for J; bases not matched to a gene: 1. The CDR3 sequence is CASSQGQGVNSPLHF. The DNA of the CDR3 is TGTGCCAGCAGCCAGGGACAGGGGGTTAATTCACCCCTCCACTTT.

In its sample, this clone was seen a few times. The gene calls are TRBV30 and TRBJ1-2; D not certain. The CDR3 length is 13 residues. Germline CDR1 is GTSNPN and CDR2 is SVGIG (reference sequence). Deletions cut 0 bases from V and 4 bases from J, with 9 bases between. The CDR3 region is CAWSVEASYGYTF. CDR3 DNA sequence: TGTGCCTGGAGTGTAGAGGCCAGCTATGGCTACACCTTC.

This clone appeared a few times. The V gene is TRBV29-1, the J gene TRBJ1-1; TRBD1 is a possible D gene (5 bases). Germline V gives CDR1 SQVTM, CDR2 ANQGSEA. This CDR3 region has 12 residues. Between the trimmed V and J ends, which lost 7 bases and 0 bases, there was a span of 9 bases. CDR3 sequence (DNA): TGCAGCGCGACAGTCATGAACACTGAAGCTTTCTTT. It translates to CSATVMNTEAFF.

The CDR3 loop reads CASSIEAAGGYTF. The CDR3 DNA sequence: TGTGCCAGTAGTATAGAGGCGGCAGGAGGCTACACCTTC. This sequence joins TRBV19 and TRBJ1-2; no firm D call. Germline-derived CDR1 and CDR2 are LNHDA and SQIVND (reference sequence). The CDR3 has 13 residues. Trimming stripped 0 bases from V and 8 bases from J, with 10 bases between.

J is TRBJ2-5 and V is TRBV19, with D unclear. Germline V CDR1 and CDR2: LNHDA, SQIVND (reference sequence). The CDR3 extends over 13 amino acids. Trimming stripped 2 bases from V and 4 bases from J, with 8 bases between. The CDR3 nucleotides read TGTGCCAGTAGTATAAACTTGGTAGAGACCCAGTACTTC. Translating gives CASSINLVETQYF. The full variable domain, in which reference TRBV19 and TRBJ2-5 provide the parts outside the CDR3, is DGGITQSPKYLFRKEGQNVTLSCEQNLNHDAMYWYRQDPGQGLRLIYYSQIVNDFQKGDIAEGYSVSREKKESFPLTVTSAQKNPTAFYLCASSINLVETQYFGPGTRLLVL.